Listed here are 14 T cell receptor beta chains from one sample, sequenced in a study of cytomegalovirus exposure and HLA in healthy donors. This table comes from immunoSEQ multiplex PCR, and its TCRdb copy is limited to in-frame clones, with some not included. The top ten clones hold roughly 0.96% of a sample with around 300,000 clones, approximately 85% of them seen once. Specimen: PBMCs. These receptors were collected from a man aged 25 to 45 in good health and CMV-seronegative.

The rearrangement links TRBV13 to TRBJ2-5; 9 nucleotides match TRBD2. The ends lost 5 bases at V and 3 bases at J; junction bases unmatched: 4. CDR1 is PRHDT, CDR2 FYEKMQ, per germline (reference sequence). The length of the CDR3 is 14 residues. The CDR3 here is CASSPSSGEETQYF. In DNA, the CDR3 is TGTGCCAGCAGCCCTTCTAGCGGGGAAGAGACCCAGTACTTC.

The chain employs TRBV7-9 and TRBJ1-2; 7 bases match TRBD1. There are 14 residues in the CDR3. Germline V gives CDR1 SEHNR, CDR2 FQNEAQ (reference sequence). V lost 5 bases, J lost 7 bases, and 10 bases stayed unmatched. This chain's CDR3 is CASSLHLTGAGYTF. CDR3 coding DNA: TGTGCCAGCAGCCTCCACCTCACAGGGGCTGGCTACACCTTC.

The chain has TRBV7-9 and TRBJ2-5; possibly TRBD2 for D (5 bases). There are 14 residues in the CDR3. Germline CDR1 SEHNR, CDR2 FQNEAQ (reference sequence). The ends were cut back, 5 bases at V and 3 bases at J, with 13 bases in the middle. The CDR3 DNA is TGTGCCAGCAGCAGCGAATGGGGAGAAGAGACCCAGTACTTC. This codes for CASSSEWGEETQYF.

The rearrangement joins TRBV5-6 to TRBJ2-2; 7 bases are a match to TRBD1. This CDR3 comprises 15 residues. Per germline, CDR1 SGHDT and CDR2 YYEEEE. V shed 0 bases and J 1 base; nucleotides not matched to a gene: 0. The CDR3 DNA reads TGTGCCAGCAGCTTGGGACAGGGGAACACCGGGGAGCTGTTTTTT. It translates to CASSLGQGNTGELFF. Together with reference TRBV5-6 and TRBJ2-2, the CDR3 gives the full variable domain: DAGVTQSPTHLIKTRGQQVTLRCSPKSGHDTVSWYQQALGQGPQFIFQYYEEEERQRGNFPDRFSGHQFPNYSSELNVNALLLGDSALYLCASSLGQGNTGELFFGEGSRLTVL.

The chain combines TRBV9 with TRBJ2-5; 8 bases fit TRBD2. The CDR3 contains 16 residues. Trimming at V came to 0 bases and at J to 5 bases, leaving 9 bases not matched to a gene. CDR1 SGDLS and CDR2 YYNGEE come from the germline V gene. In nucleotides, the CDR3 is TGTGCCAGCAGCGTAGGTCGGATAACGGGGGGGGAGACCCAGTACTTC. Translation gives CASSVGRITGGETQYF.

The J gene is TRBJ1-4, the V gene TRBV2, with D possibly being TRBD1 (5 bases). The germline V and J ends were trimmed by 2 bases and 9 bases, with 16 bases remaining between them. Germline CDR1 and CDR2: SNHLY and FYNNEI. This CDR3 has 15 residues. The CDR3 DNA sequence: TGTGCCAGCAGTGAAAGGTCCCAGACAGAAAAAAAACTGTTTTTT. Protein: CASSERSQTEKKLFF.

As concerns this clone: This CDR3 is also generated by other DNA sequences in the sample. The chain uses TRBV18 and TRBJ2-2; 8 bases are shared with TRBD1. Germline CDR1 and CDR2: KGHSH and LQKENI. This CDR3 has 15 residues. After removal of 3 bases from V and 0 bases from J, the junction contained 0 bases not matched to a gene. The CDR3 bases are TGTGCCAGCTCACCGGGACAGGCGAACACCGGGGAGCTGTTTTTT. Translated, it gives CASSPGQANTGELFF.

V usage is TRBV6-4 and J usage is TRBJ2-2; no reliable D call. Germline CDR1 is MRHNA and CDR2 is SNTAGT. This CDR3 has 14 amino acids. V was pared by 6 bases and J by 4 bases, with 12 bases between. The CDR3 is CASSITTLTGELFF. As DNA, the CDR3 is TGTGCCAGCAGCATCACGACACTCACCGGGGAGCTGTTTTTT.

The chain carries TRBV7-9 and TRBJ1-4; TRBD1 might be the D (5 bases). The CDR3 is 13 residues long. V was pared by 5 bases and J by 7 bases, with 11 bases between. Germline V gives CDR1 SEHNR, CDR2 FQNEAQ (reference sequence). CDR3 region: CASSQGLSEKLFF. The CDR3 DNA is TGTGCCAGCAGCCAGGGTCTTAGTGAAAAACTGTTTTTT.

This clone was recorded only once. Other DNA sequences in this sample translate to the same CDR3. This chain connects TRBV18 to TRBJ2-7; D gene ambiguous. The CDR3 is made up of 13 amino acids. Germline V CDR1 and CDR2: KGHSH, LQKENI. V was trimmed by 3 bases and J by 1 base, leaving 7 bases between them. CDR3 in DNA: TGTGCCAGCTCACCTCCCGGTTCCTACGAGCAGTACTTC. Translation gives CASSPPGSYEQYF. The variable domain in full, completed from reference TRBV18 and TRBJ2-7, reads NAGVMQNPRHLVRRRGQEARLRCSPMKGHSHVYWYRQLPEEGLKFMVYLQKENIIDESGMPKERFSAEFPKEGPSILRIQQVVRGDSAAYFCASSPPGSYEQYFGPGTRLTVT.

V gene TRBV9 combines with J gene TRBJ2-3, with TRBD2 identical over 11 bases. The CDR3 is made up of 16 amino acids. Germline V gene sequence: CDR1 SGDLS, CDR2 YYNGEE. Trimming removed 4 bases from V and 6 bases from J; junction bases left unmatched: 10. CDR3 amino acids: CASSQRPSGGLDTQYF. Written as DNA, the CDR3 is TGTGCCAGCAGCCAACGACCTAGCGGGGGGTTGGATACGCAGTATTTT.

This sequence joins TRBV28 and TRBJ1-5; D unclear. The V end lost 3 bases, the J end lost 0 bases, and 9 bases lay between the germline ends. The CDR3 covers 15 residues. Looked up from germline, CDR1 is MDHEN and CDR2 is SYDVKM. The CDR3 protein is CASSFRRYSNQPQHF. The CDR3, as DNA: TGTGCCAGCAGTTTTCGTCGTTATAGCAATCAGCCCCAGCATTTT. The full variable domain, its missing parts supplied by reference TRBV28 and TRBJ1-5, is DVKVTQSSRYLVKRTGEKVFLECVQDMDHENMFWYRQDPGLGLRLIYFSYDVKMKEKGDIPEGYSVSREKKERFSLILESASTNQTSMYLCASSFRRYSNQPQHFGDGTRLSIL.

The chain recombines TRBV5-4 with TRBJ2-7; 7 nucleotides align to TRBD1. Germline V CDR1 and CDR2: SGHNT, YYREEE (reference sequence). V shed 4 bases and J 3 bases; nucleotides not matched to a gene: 7. CDR3 length: 14 amino acids. CDR3 bases: TGTGCCAGCAGCGACGGGACAGTGATCTACGAGCAGTACTTC. It yields the protein CASSDGTVIYEQYF. The whole variable domain, filled in from reference TRBV5-4 and TRBJ2-7, reads ETGVTQSPTHLIKTRGQQVTLRCSSQSGHNTVSWYQQALGQGPQFIFQYYREEENGRGNFPPRFSGLQFPNYSSELNVNALELDDSALYLCASSDGTVIYEQYFGPGTRLTVT.

The CDR3 protein is CASSLGMGQPVPQETQYF. The CDR3 DNA is TGTGCCAGCAGCTTAGGGATGGGACAGCCCGTTCCCCAAGAGACCCAGTACTTC. The chain couples TRBV11-2 to TRBJ2-5; TRBD1 matches at 7 bases. J lost 1 base, V lost 1 base, and 12 bases had no gene match. CDR1 SGHAT and CDR2 FQNNGV come from the germline V gene. The CDR3 sequence is 18 residues long.